This T cell receptor beta chain comes out of a study of cytomegalovirus exposure and HLA in healthy donors. Vbeta (60) and Jbeta (13) primers were used in the PCR. Profiled with immunoSEQ multiplex PCR; TCRdb holds only in-frame clones, not every one. Here the sample table reports about 58,000 clones. CDR1 is SEHNR and CDR2 is FQNEAQ in the germline V gene (reference sequence). The CDR3 covers 15 residues. V shed 7 bases and J 6 bases; nucleotides not matched to a gene: 7. Sample: PBMCs. The chain carries TRBV7-9 and TRBJ1-5; the match to TRBD1 covers 12 bases. This receptor was identified in a woman younger than 35 in good health and CMV-seronegative. CDR3 DNA sequence: TGTGCCAGCACCTTCGGGACAGGGGGCGTTCAGCCCCAGCATTTT. Encoded protein: CASTFGTGGVQPQHF.